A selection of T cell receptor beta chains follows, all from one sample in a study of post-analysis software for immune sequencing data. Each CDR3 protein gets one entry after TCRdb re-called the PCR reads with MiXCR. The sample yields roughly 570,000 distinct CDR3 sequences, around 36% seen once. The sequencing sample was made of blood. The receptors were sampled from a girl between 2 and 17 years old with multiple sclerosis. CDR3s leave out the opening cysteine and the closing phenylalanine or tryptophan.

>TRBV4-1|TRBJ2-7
ASSQGGSGGYEQY
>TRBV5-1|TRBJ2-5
ASSFFQRTQETQY
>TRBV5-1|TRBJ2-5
ASSGVPIGETQY
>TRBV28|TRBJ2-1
ASSLWGRGYEQF
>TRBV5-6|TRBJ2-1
ASSLATSGAYNEQF
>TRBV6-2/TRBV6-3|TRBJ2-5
ASSYQWRETQY
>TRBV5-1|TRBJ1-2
ASELHGYT
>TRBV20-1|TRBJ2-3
NARDRVASGVRNTQY
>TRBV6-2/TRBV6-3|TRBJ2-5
ASSYLQRGGRETQY
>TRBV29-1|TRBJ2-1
SVGSGSGNEQF
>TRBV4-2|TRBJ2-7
ASSRTSGTPYEQY
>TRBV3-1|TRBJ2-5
ASSLRLAGSKETQY
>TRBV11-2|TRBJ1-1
ASSSTVSALGEAF
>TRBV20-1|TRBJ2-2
SASGAGWTGELF
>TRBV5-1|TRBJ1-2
ASSLGTVSGYT
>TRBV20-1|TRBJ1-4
SAIQGVNEKLF
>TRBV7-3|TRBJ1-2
ASSLRGTGSSGDGYT
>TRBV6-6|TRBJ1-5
ASSYGGRRSHQPQH
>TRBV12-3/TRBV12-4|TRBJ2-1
ASGLISAEGSEQF
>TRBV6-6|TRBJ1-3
ASLGQGSGNTIY
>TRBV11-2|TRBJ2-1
ASSLDWGTNNEQF
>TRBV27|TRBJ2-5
ASSPSLAGGRETQY
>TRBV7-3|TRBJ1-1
ASSPGQGQAF
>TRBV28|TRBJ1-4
ASSLRQGWTNEKLF
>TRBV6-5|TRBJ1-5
ASSYSSGNQPQH
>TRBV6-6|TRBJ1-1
ASSHPPANTEAF
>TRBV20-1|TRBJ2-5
SARQGAGPKTQY
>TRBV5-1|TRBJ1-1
ASSLRTVNTEAF